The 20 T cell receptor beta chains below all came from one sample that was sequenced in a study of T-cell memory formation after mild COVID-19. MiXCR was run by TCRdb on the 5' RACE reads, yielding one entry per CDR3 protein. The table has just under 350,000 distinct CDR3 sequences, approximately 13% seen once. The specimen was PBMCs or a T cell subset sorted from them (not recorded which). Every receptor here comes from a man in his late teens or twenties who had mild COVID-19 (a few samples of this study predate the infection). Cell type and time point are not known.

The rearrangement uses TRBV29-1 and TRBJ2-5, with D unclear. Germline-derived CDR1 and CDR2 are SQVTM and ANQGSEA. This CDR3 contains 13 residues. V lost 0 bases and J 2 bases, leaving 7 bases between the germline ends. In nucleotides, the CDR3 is TGCAGCGTTGAAGATCCCAGGCAAGAGACCCAGTACTTC. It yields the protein CSVEDPRQETQYF.

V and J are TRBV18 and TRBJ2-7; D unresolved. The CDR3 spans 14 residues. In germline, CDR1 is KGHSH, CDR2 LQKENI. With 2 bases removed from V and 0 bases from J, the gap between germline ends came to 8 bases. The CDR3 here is CASSPGSSSYEQYV. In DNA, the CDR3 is TGTGCCAGCTCACCAGGGTCGAGCTCCTACGAGCAGTACGTC.

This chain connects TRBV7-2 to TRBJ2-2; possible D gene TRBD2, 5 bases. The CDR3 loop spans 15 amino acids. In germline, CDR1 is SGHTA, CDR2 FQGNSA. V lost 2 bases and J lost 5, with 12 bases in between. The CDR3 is CASSLPRTGTGELFF. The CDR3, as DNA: TGTGCCAGCAGCTTACCGAGGACGGGGACCGGGGAGCTGTTTTTT.

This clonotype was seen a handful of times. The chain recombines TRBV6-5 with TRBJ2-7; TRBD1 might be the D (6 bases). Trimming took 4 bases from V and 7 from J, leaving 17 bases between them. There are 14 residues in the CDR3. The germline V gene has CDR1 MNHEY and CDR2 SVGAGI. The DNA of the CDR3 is TGTGCCAGCAGTTCCCACGAACAGGGTTGGGAGCAGTACTTC. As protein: CASSSHEQGWEQYF.

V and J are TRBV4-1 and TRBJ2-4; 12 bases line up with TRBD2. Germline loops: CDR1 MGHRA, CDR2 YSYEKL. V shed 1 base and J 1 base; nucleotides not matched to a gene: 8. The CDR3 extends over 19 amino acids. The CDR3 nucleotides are TGCGCCAGCAGCCAAGGCCTAGCGGGGGGGCCGGTTGCCAAAAACATTCAGTACTTC. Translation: CASSQGLAGGPVAKNIQYF.

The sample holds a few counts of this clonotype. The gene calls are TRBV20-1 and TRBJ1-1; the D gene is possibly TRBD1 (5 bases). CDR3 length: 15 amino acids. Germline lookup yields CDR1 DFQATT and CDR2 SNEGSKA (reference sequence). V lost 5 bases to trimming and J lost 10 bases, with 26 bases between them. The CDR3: CSARSPGQGPLLAFF. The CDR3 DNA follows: TGCAGTGCTCGCAGCCCGGGGCAGGGCCCCCTATTAGCTTTCTTT.

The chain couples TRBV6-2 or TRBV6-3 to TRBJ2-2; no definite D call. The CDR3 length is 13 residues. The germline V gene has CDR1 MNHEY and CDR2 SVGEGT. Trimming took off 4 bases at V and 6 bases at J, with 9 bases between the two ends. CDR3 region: CASSSEQPGELFF. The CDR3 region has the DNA TGTGCCAGCAGTTCGGAACAGCCCGGGGAGCTGTTTTTT.

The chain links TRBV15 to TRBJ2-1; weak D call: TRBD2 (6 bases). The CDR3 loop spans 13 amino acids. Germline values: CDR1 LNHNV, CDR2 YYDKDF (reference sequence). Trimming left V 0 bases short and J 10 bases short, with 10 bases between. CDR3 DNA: TGTGCCACCAGCAGAGATCTAAGCGGGGAGCAGTTCTTC. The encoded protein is CATSRDLSGEQFF.

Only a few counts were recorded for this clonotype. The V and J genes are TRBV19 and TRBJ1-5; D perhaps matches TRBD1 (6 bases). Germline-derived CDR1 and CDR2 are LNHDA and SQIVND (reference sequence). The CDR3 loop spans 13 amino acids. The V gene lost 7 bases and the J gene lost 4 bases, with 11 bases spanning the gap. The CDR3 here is CASTKQGNQPQHF. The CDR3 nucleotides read TGTGCCAGTACTAAACAGGGAAATCAGCCCCAGCATTTT.

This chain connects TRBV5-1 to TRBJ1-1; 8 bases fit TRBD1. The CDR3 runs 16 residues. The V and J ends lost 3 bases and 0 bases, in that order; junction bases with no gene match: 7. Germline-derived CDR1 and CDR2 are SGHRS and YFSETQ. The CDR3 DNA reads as TGCGCCAGCAGCTCGGACAGGGAGTTGATGAACACTGAAGCTTTCTTT. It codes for CASSSDRELMNTEAFF.

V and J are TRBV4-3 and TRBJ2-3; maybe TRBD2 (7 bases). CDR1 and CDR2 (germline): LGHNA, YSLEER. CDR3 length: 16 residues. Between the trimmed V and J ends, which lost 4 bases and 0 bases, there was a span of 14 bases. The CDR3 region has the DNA TGCGCCAGCAGCCTGGGGGGGGCCGCTAGCACAGATACGCAGTATTTT. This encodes CASSLGGAASTDTQYF.

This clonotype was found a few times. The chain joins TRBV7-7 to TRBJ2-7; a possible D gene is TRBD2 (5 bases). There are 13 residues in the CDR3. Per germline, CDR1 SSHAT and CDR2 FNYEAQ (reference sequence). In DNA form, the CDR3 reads TGTGCTAGCAGCTTAGGCCACGGTCCCGAGGGGTACGTC. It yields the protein CASSLGHGPEGYV.

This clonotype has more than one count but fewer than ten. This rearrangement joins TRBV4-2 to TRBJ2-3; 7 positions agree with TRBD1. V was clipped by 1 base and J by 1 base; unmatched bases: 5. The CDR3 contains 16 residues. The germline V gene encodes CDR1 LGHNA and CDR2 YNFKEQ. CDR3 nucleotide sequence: TGTGCCAGCAGCCAAGCAATGGGGACAGGCACAGATACGCAGTATTTT. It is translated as CASSQAMGTGTDTQYF.

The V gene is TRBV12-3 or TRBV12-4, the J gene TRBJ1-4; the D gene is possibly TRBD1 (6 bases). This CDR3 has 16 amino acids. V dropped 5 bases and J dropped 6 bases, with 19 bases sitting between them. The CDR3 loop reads CASSTSTGRAHEKLFF. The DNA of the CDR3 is TGTGCCAGCAGTACCTCAACAGGGAGGGCGCATGAAAAACTGTTTTTT.

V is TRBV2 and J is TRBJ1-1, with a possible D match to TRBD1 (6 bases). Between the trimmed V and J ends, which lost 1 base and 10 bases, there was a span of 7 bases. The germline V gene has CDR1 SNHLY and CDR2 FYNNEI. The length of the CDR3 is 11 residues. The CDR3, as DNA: TGTGCCAGCAGTGAAGACAGGGCAGCTTTCTTT. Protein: CASSEDRAAFF. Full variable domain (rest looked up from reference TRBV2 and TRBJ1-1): EPEVTQTPSHQVTQMGQEVILRCVPISNHLYFYWYRQILGQKVEFLVSFYNNEISEKSEIFDDQFSVERPDGSNFTLKIRSTKLEDSAMYFCASSEDRAAFFGQGTRLTVV.

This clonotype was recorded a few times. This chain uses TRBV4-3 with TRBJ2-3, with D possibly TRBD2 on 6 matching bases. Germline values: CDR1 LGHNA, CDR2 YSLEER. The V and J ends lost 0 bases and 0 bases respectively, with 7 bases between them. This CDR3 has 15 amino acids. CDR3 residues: CASSQELASTDTQYF. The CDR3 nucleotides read TGCGCCAGCAGCCAAGAACTAGCTAGCACAGATACGCAGTATTTT.

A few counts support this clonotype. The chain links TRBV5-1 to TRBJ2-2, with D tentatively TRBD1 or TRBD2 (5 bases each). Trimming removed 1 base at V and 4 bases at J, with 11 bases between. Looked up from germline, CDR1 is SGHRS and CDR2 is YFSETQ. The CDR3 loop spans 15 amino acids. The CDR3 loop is CASSLYGAGTGELFF. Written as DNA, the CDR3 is TGCGCCAGCAGCTTGTATGGGGCGGGCACCGGGGAGCTGTTTTTT.

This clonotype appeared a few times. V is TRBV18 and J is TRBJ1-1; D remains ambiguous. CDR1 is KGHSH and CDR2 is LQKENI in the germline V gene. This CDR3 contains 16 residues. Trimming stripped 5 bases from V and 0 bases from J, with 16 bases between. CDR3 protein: CASSAGVGALNTEAFF. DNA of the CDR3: TGTGCCAGCTCAGCCGGGGTCGGAGCGCTGAACACTGAAGCTTTCTTT.

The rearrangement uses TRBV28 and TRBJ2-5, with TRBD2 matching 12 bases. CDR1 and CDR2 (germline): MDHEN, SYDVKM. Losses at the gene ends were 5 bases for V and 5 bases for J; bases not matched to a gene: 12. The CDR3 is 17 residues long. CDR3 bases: TGTGCCAGCAGTCCCCTAGCGGGGGGGCCTTTTGGGGAGACCCAGTACTTC. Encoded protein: CASSPLAGGPFGETQYF.

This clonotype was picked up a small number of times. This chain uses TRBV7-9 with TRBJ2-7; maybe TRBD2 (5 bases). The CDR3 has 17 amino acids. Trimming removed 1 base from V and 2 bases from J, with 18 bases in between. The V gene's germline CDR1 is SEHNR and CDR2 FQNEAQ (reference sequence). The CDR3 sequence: CASSLDPDMEVAYEQYF. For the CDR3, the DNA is TGTGCCAGCAGCTTAGATCCGGATATGGAGGTAGCCTACGAGCAGTACTTC.